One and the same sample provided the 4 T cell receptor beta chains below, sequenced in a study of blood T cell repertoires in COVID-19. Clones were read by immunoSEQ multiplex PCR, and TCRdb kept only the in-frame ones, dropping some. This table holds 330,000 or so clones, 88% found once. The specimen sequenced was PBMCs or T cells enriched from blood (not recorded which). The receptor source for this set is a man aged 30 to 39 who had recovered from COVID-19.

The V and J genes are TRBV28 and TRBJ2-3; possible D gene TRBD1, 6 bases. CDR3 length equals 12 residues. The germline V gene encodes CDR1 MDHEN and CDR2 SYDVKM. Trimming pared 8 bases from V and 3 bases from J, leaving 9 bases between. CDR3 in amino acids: CASYDRTDTQYF. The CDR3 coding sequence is TGTGCCAGCTACGACAGGACAGATACGCAGTATTTT.

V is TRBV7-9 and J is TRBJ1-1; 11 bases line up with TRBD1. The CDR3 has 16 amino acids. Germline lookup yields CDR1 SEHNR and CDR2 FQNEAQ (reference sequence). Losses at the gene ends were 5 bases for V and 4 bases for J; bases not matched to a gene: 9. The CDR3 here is CASSRETGTGGTEAFF. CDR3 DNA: TGTGCCAGCAGCCGCGAAACCGGGACAGGGGGCACTGAAGCTTTCTTT.

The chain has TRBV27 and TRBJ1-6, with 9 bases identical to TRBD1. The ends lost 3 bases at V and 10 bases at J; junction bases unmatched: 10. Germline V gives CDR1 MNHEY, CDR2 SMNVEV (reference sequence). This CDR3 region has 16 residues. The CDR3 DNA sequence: TGTGCCAGCAGTTTTGACCGGGACAGGGAAAAATCACCCCTCCACTTT. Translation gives CASSFDRDREKSPLHF.

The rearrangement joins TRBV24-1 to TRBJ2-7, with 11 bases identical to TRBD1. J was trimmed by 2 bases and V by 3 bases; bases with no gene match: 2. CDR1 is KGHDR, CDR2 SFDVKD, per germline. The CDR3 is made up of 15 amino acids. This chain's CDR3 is CATSDRGQGAYEQYF. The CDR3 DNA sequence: TGTGCCACCAGTGATAGGGGACAGGGGGCCTACGAGCAGTACTTC.